This entry describes one TCR beta chain. It lacks a known antigen. No qualities accompany the bases; no much larger clone lies one base away. Libraries were built with the immunoSEQ multiplex PCR assay. T cell repertoires were profiled by deep sequencing of rearranged TCR beta loci, alongside multiparametric flow cytometry. What TCRdb holds here is the immuneACCESS table cut down to in-frame rearrangements. Part of the clones is not present; checked against another copy, under half of the missing clones reflect an unresolved V gene, and the others are unexplained. The sample contains fewer than 20,000 clones, around nine tenths of them found a single time. Clones ranked in the top ten supply 8% to 10% of the sample. The sample belongs to a study of lymphopenia after photon versus proton radiotherapy (dated by TCRdb to about 2019). For the study in its entirety: The study compared the immunological effects of photon versus proton radiation therapy in patients with gastrointestinal tumors who developed high-grade lymphopenia. A cohort of 20 patients with gastrointestinal tumors who received either photon or proton therapy and subsequently developed lymphopenia was included. The study was designed to characterize how the impact on the immune system differs between the two radiation modalities.

CDR1 SGHVS and CDR2 FQNEAQ were looked up in the germline V gene. V is reduced by 4 bases and J by 0 bases, leaving a spacing of 12 bases between them. Its CDR3 holds 15 amino acids, cysteine through phenylalanine. Only the CDR3 portion is preserved as DNA: 45 bases, with reading frame beginning at the first base. The paper's findings and limits, for the study overall: During treatment, patients who received photon therapy lost naive T cells and TCR diversity and gained effector/memory populations, whereas patients who received proton therapy remained relatively stable. Among patients across the cohort who died, overall survival time showed an inverse correlation with a larger post-nadir drop in TCR diversity. The survival association was assessed only in patients who died, and the authors presented better survival with proton therapy as a possibility rather than a demonstrated result. Once the lymphocyte count had reached its nadir, the repertoires of photon-treated patients showed oligoclonal expansion, particularly of CD8+ Temra cells, and this expansion drove the decline in diversity.

The rearrangement joined TRBV7-8 to TRBJ1-1; the D gene is unclear. This TCR was recovered from a man between 65 and 79 years old with pancreatic cancer. Material: peripheral blood, obtained from a patient treated with proton-based radiotherapy. The CDR3 reads as follows: CASSYRRQMNTEAFF. The DNA reads TGTGCCAGCAGCTATAGGAGGCAAATGAACACTGAAGCTTTCTTT.